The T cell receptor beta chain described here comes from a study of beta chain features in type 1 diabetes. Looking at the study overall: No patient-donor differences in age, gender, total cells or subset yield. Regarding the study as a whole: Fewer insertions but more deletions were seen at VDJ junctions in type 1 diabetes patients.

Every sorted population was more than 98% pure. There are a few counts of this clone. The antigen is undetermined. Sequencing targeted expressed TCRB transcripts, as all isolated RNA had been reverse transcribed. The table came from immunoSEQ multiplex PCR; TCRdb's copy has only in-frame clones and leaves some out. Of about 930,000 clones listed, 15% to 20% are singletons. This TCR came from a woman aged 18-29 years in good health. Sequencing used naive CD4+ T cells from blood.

The CDR3 loop reads CASSLGRGGTTDNEQFF. As DNA, the CDR3 is TGTGCCAGCAGCTTAGGGCGCGGCGGAACAACTGACAATGAGCAGTTCTTC. The chain links TRBV7-9 to TRBJ2-1; no definite D call. The V end lost 1 base, the J end lost 5 bases, and 18 bases lay between the germline ends. The length of the CDR3 is 17 residues. CDR1 and CDR2 (germline): SEHNR, FQNEAQ (reference sequence). Drawing the rest from reference TRBV7-9 and TRBJ2-1, the complete variable domain is DTGVSQNPRHKITKRGQNVTFRCDPISEHNRLYWYRQTLGQGPEFLTYFQNEAQLEKSRLLSDRFSAERPKGSFSTLEIQRTEQGDSAMYLCASSLGRGGTTDNEQFFGPGTRLTVL.